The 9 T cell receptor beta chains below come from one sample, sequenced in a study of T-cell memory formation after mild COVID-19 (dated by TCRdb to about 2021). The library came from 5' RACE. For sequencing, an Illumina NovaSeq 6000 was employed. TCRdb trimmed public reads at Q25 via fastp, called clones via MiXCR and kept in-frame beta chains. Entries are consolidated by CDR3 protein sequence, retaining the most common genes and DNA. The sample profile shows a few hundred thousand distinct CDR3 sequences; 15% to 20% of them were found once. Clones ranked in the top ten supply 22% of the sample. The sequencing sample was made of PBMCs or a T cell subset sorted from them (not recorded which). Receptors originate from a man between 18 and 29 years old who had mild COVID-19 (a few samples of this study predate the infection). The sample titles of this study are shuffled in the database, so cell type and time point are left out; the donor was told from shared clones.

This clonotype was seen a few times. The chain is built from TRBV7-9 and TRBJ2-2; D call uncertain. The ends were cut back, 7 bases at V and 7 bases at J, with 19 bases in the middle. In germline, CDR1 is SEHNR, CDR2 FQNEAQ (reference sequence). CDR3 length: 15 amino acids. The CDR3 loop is CASTGLLYGSGELFF. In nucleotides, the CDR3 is TGTGCCAGCACGGGCCTACTCTACGGTAGCGGGGAGCTGTTTTTT.

In DNA, the CDR3 is TGTGCCAGCAGGCTCATGGGGAAATCAGCTGGAAACACCATATATTTT. Translation gives CASRLMGKSAGNTIYF. The chain combines TRBV7-9 with TRBJ1-3; D not certain. The CDR3 runs 16 residues. CDR1 and CDR2 from the germline V gene are SEHNR and FQNEAQ (reference sequence). The germline V and J ends were trimmed by 6 bases and 2 bases, with 17 bases remaining between them.

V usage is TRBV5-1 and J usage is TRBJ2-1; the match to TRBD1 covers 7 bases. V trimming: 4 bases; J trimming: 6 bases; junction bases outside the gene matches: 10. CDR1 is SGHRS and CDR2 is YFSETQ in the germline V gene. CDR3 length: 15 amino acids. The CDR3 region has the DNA TGCGCCAGCAGCCACCCGACAGGGCGGATCAATGAGCAGTTCTTC. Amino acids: CASSHPTGRINEQFF. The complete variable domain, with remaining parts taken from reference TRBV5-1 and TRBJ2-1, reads KAGVTQTPRYLIKTRGQQVTLSCSPISGHRSVSWYQQTPGQGLQFLFEYFSETQRNKGNFPGRFSGRQFSNSRSEMNVSTLELGDSALYLCASSHPTGRINEQFFGPGTRLTVL.

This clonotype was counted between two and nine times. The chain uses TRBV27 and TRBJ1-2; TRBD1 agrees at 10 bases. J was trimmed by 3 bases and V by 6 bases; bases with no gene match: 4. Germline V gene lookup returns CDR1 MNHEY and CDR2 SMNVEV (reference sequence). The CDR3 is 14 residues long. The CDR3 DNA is TGTGCCAGCAGCCACGGACAGGGGGACTATGGCTACACCTTC. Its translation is CASSHGQGDYGYTF.

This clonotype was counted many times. For the CDR3, the DNA is TGTGCCAGCAGCTTCGGAACTAGCGGGGGAGAAGAGACCCAGTACTTC. Its translation is CASSFGTSGGEETQYF. The chain joins TRBV7-9 to TRBJ2-5, with TRBD2 identical over 11 bases. Germline CDR1 SEHNR, CDR2 FQNEAQ (reference sequence). This CDR3 comprises 16 residues. After removal of 3 bases from V and 3 bases from J, the junction contained 6 bases not matched to a gene.

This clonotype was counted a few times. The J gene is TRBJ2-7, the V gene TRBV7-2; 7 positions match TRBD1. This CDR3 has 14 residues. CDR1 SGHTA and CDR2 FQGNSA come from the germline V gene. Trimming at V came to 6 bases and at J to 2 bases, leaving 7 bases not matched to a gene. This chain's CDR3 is CASRQGQEAYEQYF. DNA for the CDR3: TGTGCCAGCAGACAAGGACAGGAAGCCTACGAGCAGTACTTC.

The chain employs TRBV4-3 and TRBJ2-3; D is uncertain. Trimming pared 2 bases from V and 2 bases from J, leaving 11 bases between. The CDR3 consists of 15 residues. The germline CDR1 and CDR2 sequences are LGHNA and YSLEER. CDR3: CASSQRLWDTDTQYF. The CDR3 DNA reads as TGCGCCAGCAGCCAAAGGCTTTGGGACACAGATACGCAGTATTTT.

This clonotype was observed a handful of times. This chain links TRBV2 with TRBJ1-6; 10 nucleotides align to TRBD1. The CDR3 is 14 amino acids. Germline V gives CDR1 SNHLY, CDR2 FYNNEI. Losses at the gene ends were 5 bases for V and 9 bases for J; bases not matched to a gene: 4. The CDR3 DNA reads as TGTGCCAGCAGTCTGGGACAGGGGTCTTCACCCCTCCACTTT. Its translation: CASSLGQGSSPLHF.

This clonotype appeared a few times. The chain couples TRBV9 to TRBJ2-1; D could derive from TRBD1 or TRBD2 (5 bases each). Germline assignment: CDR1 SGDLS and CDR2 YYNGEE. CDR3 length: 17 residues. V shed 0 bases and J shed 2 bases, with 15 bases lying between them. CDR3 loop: CASSVEFGTATYNEQFF. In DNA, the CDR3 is TGTGCCAGCAGCGTAGAATTCGGGACGGCGACCTACAATGAGCAGTTCTTC.